This TCR beta chain was profiled in a study of cytomegalovirus exposure and HLA in healthy donors. General observations from the study: Productive status was seen about 87% or about 30% of the time for most TCR beta V segments in an earlier analysis.

Amplification used 60 Vbeta primers and 13 Jbeta primers. This table comes from immunoSEQ multiplex PCR, and its TCRdb copy is limited to in-frame clones, with some not included. The data show 200,000 or so clones, with over 60% seen just once and 2% to 2.5% held by the top ten. As to this clone: Its target is not known.

V gave up 4 bases and J gave up 0 bases, with 7 bases separating them. The CDR3 loop spans 15 amino acids. Germline CDR1 SGHAT, CDR2 FQNNGV. The sample was PBMCs. V is TRBV11-2 and J is TRBJ2-6; the D gene is possibly TRBD2 (5 bases). The TCR originated in a woman aged 25 to 39 in good health and CMV-seropositive. The CDR3 protein is CASSSGNSGANVLTF. The CDR3 coding sequence is TGTGCCAGCAGCTCCGGGAACTCTGGGGCCAACGTCCTGACTTTC.